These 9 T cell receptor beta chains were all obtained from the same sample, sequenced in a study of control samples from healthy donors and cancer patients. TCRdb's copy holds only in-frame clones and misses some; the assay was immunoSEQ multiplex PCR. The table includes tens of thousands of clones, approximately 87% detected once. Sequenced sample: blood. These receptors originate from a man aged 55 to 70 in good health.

The CDR3 protein is CASSQTGLNDGYTF. CDR3 nucleotides: TGTGCCAGCAGTCAAACAGGCCTGAATGATGGCTACACCTTC. The genes are TRBV6-5 and TRBJ1-2, with D perhaps TRBD1 (5 bases). The V end lost 5 bases, the J end lost 6 bases, and 16 bases lay between the germline ends. Germline V gives CDR1 MNHEY, CDR2 SVGAGI. The CDR3 covers 14 residues.

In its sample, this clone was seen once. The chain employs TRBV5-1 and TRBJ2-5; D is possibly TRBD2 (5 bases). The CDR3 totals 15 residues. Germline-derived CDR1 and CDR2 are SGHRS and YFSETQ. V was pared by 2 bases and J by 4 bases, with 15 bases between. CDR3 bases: TGCGCCAGCAGCTTTAGTCGGGGAGTGGGAGAGACCCAGTACTTC. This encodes CASSFSRGVGETQYF.

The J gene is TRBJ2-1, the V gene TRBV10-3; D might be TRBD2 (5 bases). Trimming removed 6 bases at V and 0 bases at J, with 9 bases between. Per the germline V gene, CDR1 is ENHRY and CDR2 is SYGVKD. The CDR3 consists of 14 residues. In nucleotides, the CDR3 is TGTGCCATCAGGGACTCCCTCTCCTACAATGAGCAGTTCTTC. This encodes CAIRDSLSYNEQFF.

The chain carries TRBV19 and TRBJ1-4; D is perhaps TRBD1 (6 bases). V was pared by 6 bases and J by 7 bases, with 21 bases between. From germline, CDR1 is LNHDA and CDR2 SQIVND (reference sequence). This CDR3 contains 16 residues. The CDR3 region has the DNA TGTGCCAGTAGCCCTCGAATCAGGGGAGAAGGTGAAAAACTGTTTTTT. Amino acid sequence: CASSPRIRGEGEKLFF.

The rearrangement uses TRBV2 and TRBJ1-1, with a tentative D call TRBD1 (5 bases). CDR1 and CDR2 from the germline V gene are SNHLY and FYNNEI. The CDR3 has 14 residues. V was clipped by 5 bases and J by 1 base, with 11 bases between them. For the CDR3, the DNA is TGTGCCAGCAGTCGGGACGTGGGGAACACTGAAGCTTTCTTT. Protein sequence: CASSRDVGNTEAFF. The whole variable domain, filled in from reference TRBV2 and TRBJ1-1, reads EPEVTQTPSHQVTQMGQEVILRCVPISNHLYFYWYRQILGQKVEFLVSFYNNEISEKSEIFDDQFSVERPDGSNFTLKIRSTKLEDSAMYFCASSRDVGNTEAFFGQGTRLTVV.

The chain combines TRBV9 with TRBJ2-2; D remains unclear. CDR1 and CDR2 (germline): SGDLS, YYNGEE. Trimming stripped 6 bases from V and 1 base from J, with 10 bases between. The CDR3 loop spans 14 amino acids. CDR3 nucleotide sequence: TGTGCCAGCACCCGAACAGTGAACACCGGGGAGCTGTTTTTT. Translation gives CASTRTVNTGELFF.

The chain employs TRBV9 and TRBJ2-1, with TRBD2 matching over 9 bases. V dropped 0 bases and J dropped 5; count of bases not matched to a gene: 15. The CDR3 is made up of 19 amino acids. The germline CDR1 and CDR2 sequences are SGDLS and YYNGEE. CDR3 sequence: CASSVGRAGGGGGHNEQFF. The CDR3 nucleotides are TGTGCCAGCAGCGTAGGTAGAGCGGGAGGAGGTGGTGGGCACAATGAGCAGTTCTTC. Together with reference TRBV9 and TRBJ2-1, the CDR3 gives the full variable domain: DSGVTQTPKHLITATGQRVTLRCSPRSGDLSVYWYQQSLDQGLQFLIQYYNGEERAKGNILERFSAQQFPDLHSELNLSSLELGDSALYFCASSVGRAGGGGGHNEQFFGPGTRLTVL.

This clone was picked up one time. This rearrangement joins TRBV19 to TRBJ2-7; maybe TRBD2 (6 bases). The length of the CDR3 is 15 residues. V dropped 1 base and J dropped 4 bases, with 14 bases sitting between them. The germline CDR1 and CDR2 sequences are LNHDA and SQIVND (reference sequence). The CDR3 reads CASSIGRELQYEQYF. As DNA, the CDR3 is TGTGCCAGTAGTATAGGGCGGGAACTTCAATACGAGCAGTACTTC.

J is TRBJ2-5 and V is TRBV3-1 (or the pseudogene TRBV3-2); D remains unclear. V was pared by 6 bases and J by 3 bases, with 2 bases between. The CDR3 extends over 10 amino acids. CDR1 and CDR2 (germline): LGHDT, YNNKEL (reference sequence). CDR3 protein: CASRKETQYF. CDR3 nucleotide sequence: TGTGCCAGCAGAAAAGAGACCCAGTACTTC.